These 9 T cell receptor beta chains were all obtained from the same sample, sequenced in a study of blood T cell repertoires in COVID-19. TCRdb's table, derived via immunoSEQ multiplex PCR, lists solely in-frame clones and lacks some. This sample yields roughly 410,000 clones, of which roughly 90% are seen a single time; roughly 1.2% belongs to the top ten. The sample was peripheral blood. The receptors come from a man aged 35 to 55 with acute or convalescent COVID-19.

The chain recombines TRBV7-2 with TRBJ2-1, with a weak D call TRBD2 (6 bases). The CDR3 is 16 amino acids. The ends were cut back, 0 bases at V and 2 bases at J, with 11 bases in the middle. Germline V gene sequence: CDR1 SGHTA, CDR2 FQGNSA. The CDR3, as DNA: TGTGCCAGCAGCTTAGCTAGCGGAGGGGCCTACAATGAGCAGTTCTTC. It yields the protein CASSLASGGAYNEQFF.

This chain connects TRBV15 to TRBJ1-2; TRBD1 might be the D (5 bases). The length of the CDR3 is 16 residues. Per germline, CDR1 LNHNV and CDR2 YYDKDF (reference sequence). Between the trimmed V and J ends, which lost 0 bases and 4 bases, there was a span of 15 bases. The CDR3 nucleotides read TGTGCCACCAGCAGAGATTCTGAGGGGAGGTCCTATGGCTACACCTTC. Translating gives CATSRDSEGRSYGYTF. Full variable domain (missing parts from reference TRBV15 and TRBJ1-2): DAMVIQNPRYQVTQFGKPVTLSCSQTLNHNVMYWYQQKSSQAPKLLFHYYDKDFNNEADTPDNFQSRRPNTSFCFLDIRSPGLGDTAMYLCATSRDSEGRSYGYTFGSGTRLTVV.

This chain links TRBV6-4 with TRBJ2-2; D is unresolved. V was shortened by 6 bases and J by 4 bases, with 12 bases between the two germline ends. Germline CDR1 MRHNA, CDR2 SNTAGT. This CDR3 spans 14 amino acids. The CDR3 spells CASSAAPGTGELFF. The CDR3 DNA reads TGTGCCAGCAGCGCTGCTCCGGGCACCGGGGAGCTGTTTTTT.

The chain is built from TRBV5-5 and TRBJ1-1, with 10 bases aligning to TRBD1. Germline loops: CDR1 SGHKS, CDR2 YYEKEE (reference sequence). V lost 4 bases to trimming and J lost 5 bases; unmatched junction nucleotides: 14. The CDR3 is 17 amino acids. The CDR3 DNA is TGTGCCAGCAGCCGGATGGCCGACAGGGGGCTCGGTACTGAAGCTTTCTTT. Residues: CASSRMADRGLGTEAFF.

The rearrangement uses TRBV7-2 and TRBJ1-1, with 8 bases aligning to TRBD1. The germline V gene encodes CDR1 SGHTA and CDR2 FQGNSA. With V trimmed by 5 bases and J by 11 bases, 13 bases remained unmatched. The CDR3 extends over 14 amino acids. The CDR3 reads CASSEKRGRDRAFF. CDR3 nucleotides: TGTGCCAGCAGCGAGAAGAGAGGACGGGACAGGGCTTTCTTT.

The rearrangement uses TRBV30 and TRBJ1-2; D not resolved. V gave up 3 bases and J gave up 8 bases, with 13 bases separating them. Germline V gene sequence: CDR1 GTSNPN, CDR2 SVGIG (reference sequence). CDR3 length: 12 residues. CDR3 coding DNA: TGTGCCTGGAGAAAATCCTATGTAGGCTACACCTTC. It specifies CAWRKSYVGYTF.

The chain links TRBV4-1 to TRBJ1-6; 7 bases agree with TRBD1. This CDR3 has 15 residues. The V and J ends lost 4 bases and 5 bases, in that order; junction bases with no gene match: 5. The germline CDR1 and CDR2 sequences are MGHRA and YSYEKL. The CDR3 nucleotides read TGCGCCAGCAGCCCTTTGGGACAGAATAATTCACCCCTCCACTTT. This codes for CASSPLGQNNSPLHF.

V is TRBV4-1 and J is TRBJ2-7; weak D call: TRBD1 (6 bases). The CDR3 contains 12 residues. The V end was cut by 6 bases, the J end by 4 bases, with 10 bases between. From germline, CDR1 is MGHRA and CDR2 YSYEKL. The CDR3 coding sequence is TGCGCCAGCAGTCCTACAGGGTACGAGCAGTACTTC. It translates to CASSPTGYEQYF.

The chain uses TRBV5-6 and TRBJ2-7, with 7 bases aligning to TRBD1. V shed 4 bases, J shed 4 bases, and the junction held 8 bases outside the gene matches. The CDR3 is 14 residues long. Germline assignment: CDR1 SGHDT and CDR2 YYEEEE. The DNA of the CDR3 is TGTGCCAGCAGCGGACAAGGGACAGTTTACGAGCAGTACTTC. Translating it yields CASSGQGTVYEQYF.